Reported below is one T cell receptor beta chain. After removal of 3 bases from V and 4 bases from J, the junction contained 5 bases not matched to a gene. The CDR3 is 14 residues long. Looked up from germline, CDR1 is KGHSH and CDR2 is LQKENI. The data stem from a study of blood T cell repertoires in COVID-19. Overall study context: The United States, Italy and Spain were the sources of the acute and convalescent COVID-19 samples.

Sequenced by immunoSEQ multiplex PCR; TCRdb stores in-frame clones only, minus some. The data show more than 300,000 clones, with 87% seen just once and more than 9% held by the top ten. The source is a woman under 40 with COVID-19, enrolled during active disease. Sequencing was performed on peripheral blood. The chain is built from TRBV18 and TRBJ1-2; TRBD1 matches at 7 bases. CDR3 loop: CASSPGQTTYGYTF. For the CDR3, the DNA is TGTGCCAGCTCACCGGGACAGACGACCTATGGCTACACCTTC. Using reference TRBV18 and TRBJ1-2 for the parts outside the CDR3, the full variable domain is NAGVMQNPRHLVRRRGQEARLRCSPMKGHSHVYWYRQLPEEGLKFMVYLQKENIIDESGMPKERFSAEFPKEGPSILRIQQVVRGDSAAYFCASSPGQTTYGYTFGSGTRLTVV.